One and the same sample provided the 29 T cell receptor beta chains below, sequenced in a study of regulatory T cells in long-lasting Graves disease. Time point indicated: newly diagnosed GD, antithyroid drugs for less than 3 months. RNA isolated from PBMCs was used to make the TCR library. Both iRepertoire HTBI primers and Arm-PCR of CDR3 regions were used to build the TCR beta libraries. A single record per CDR3 protein comes from TCRdb applying MiXCR to the multiplex PCR reads. This sample carries 300,000 to 450,000 distinct CDR3 sequences, about a sixth of them seen once, and the ten largest clones take over 20%. The material was peripheral blood mononuclear cells (PBMCs), obtained at new diagnosis, from a patient treated with antithyroid drugs. The source of these receptors is a female donor with Graves disease.

The chain links TRBV2 to TRBJ2-7, with 8 nucleotides matching TRBD1. Unmatched junction bases numbered 3, after V lost 3 bases and J lost 2 bases. This CDR3 has 14 amino acids. CDR1 and CDR2 (germline): SNHLY, FYNNEI. CDR3 residues: CASSEDRAPYEQYF. CDR3 sequence (DNA): TGTGCCAGCAGTGAGGACAGGGCCCCCTACGAGCAGTACTTC.

This clonotype was counted ten times or more. The chain couples TRBV11-2 to TRBJ2-1; TRBD1 agrees at 7 bases. The germline CDR1 and CDR2 sequences are SGHAT and FQNNGV. The CDR3 totals 15 residues. V dropped 1 base and J dropped 6; count of bases not matched to a gene: 6. The DNA of the CDR3 is TGTGCCAGCAGCTTAGCCCCCGGGACAGTCAATGAGCAGTTCTTC. Its protein product is CASSLAPGTVNEQFF.

This clonotype was picked up many times. V and J are TRBV5-4 and TRBJ1-4; TRBD1 is a possible D gene (6 bases). With 0 bases removed from V and 5 bases from J, the gap between germline ends came to 8 bases. Looked up from germline, CDR1 is SGHNT and CDR2 is YYREEE (reference sequence). CDR3 length: 14 residues. DNA of the CDR3: TGTGCCAGCAGCTTGGAACAGGGCAATGAAAAACTGTTTTTT. Translated: CASSLEQGNEKLFF. Full variable domain (remainder filled in from reference TRBV5-4 and TRBJ1-4): ETGVTQSPTHLIKTRGQQVTLRCSSQSGHNTVSWYQQALGQGPQFIFQYYREEENGRGNFPPRFSGLQFPNYSSELNVNALELDDSALYLCASSLEQGNEKLFFGSGTQLSVL.

This clonotype occurred many times. The chain employs TRBV20-1 and TRBJ2-5; 9 bases are a match to TRBD2. The CDR3 runs to 14 residues. V was pared by 5 bases and J by 5 bases, with 9 bases of the junction left unmatched. Germline loops: CDR1 DFQATT, CDR2 SNEGSKA (reference sequence). The CDR3, as DNA: TGCAGTGCTCGAGGGCGGGAGGGCCACGAGACCCAGTACTTC. Its protein product is CSARGREGHETQYF.

This clonotype appeared many times. The V and J genes are TRBV29-1 and TRBJ2-7, with 12 positions matching TRBD2. The CDR3 runs 14 residues. Germline V CDR1 and CDR2: SQVTM, ANQGSEA. The V gene end was trimmed by 2 bases and the J gene end by 1 base; junction bases not matched to a gene: 0. The CDR3 DNA sequence: TGCAGCGTTGAACTAGCGGGAGGGTCCTACGAGCAGTACTTC. It yields the protein CSVELAGGSYEQYF.

This clonotype showed up just a few times. This rearrangement joins TRBV6-1 to TRBJ1-2, with 7 bases identical to TRBD1. Per the germline V gene, CDR1 is MNHNS and CDR2 is SASEGT. The CDR3 is 14 amino acids. Trimming cost V 4 bases and J 8 bases; bases outside gene matches: 10. Written as DNA, the CDR3 is TGTGCCAGCAGTGGATCGGGCAGGGGGAGAGGCTACACCTTC. It encodes CASSGSGRGRGYTF.

J is TRBJ1-6 and V is TRBV20-1, with TRBD1 matching 7 bases. Germline-derived CDR1 and CDR2 are DFQATT and SNEGSKA (reference sequence). V trimming: 2 bases; J trimming: 8 bases; junction bases outside the gene matches: 18. The CDR3 length is 18 residues. CDR3: CSARPRDRDLPGDSPLHF. CDR3 nucleotide sequence: TGCAGTGCTAGACCTAGAGACAGGGACCTCCCTGGTGATTCACCCCTCCACTTT.

This rearrangement joins TRBV2 to TRBJ2-3, with D unclear. This CDR3 is built from 14 residues. The germline V gene has CDR1 SNHLY and CDR2 FYNNEI. V lost 3 bases to trimming and J lost 0 bases, with 7 bases between them. Here the CDR3 DNA reads TGTGCCAGCAGTGATTTGCTGAGCACAGATACGCAGTATTTT. It codes for CASSDLLSTDTQYF.

This clonotype was detected many times. The chain joins TRBV7-9 to TRBJ2-2, with 10 bases fitting TRBD2. From germline, CDR1 is SEHNR and CDR2 FQNEAQ (reference sequence). The J segment lost 2 bases and the V segment lost 5 bases, leaving 5 bases of the junction unmatched. The CDR3 extends over 16 amino acids. CDR3 in amino acids: CASSATSGVNTGELFF. The CDR3 DNA reads TGTGCCAGCAGCGCCACTAGCGGGGTTAACACCGGGGAGCTGTTTTTT.

There are a few counts of this clonotype. This chain connects TRBV12-3 or TRBV12-4 to TRBJ2-7, with TRBD1 as a possible D gene (6 bases). The CDR3 runs 12 residues. V was cut by 2 bases and J by 5 bases, with 7 bases left in between. The CDR3 region is CASSLRGNEQYF. The DNA of the CDR3 is TGTGCCAGCAGTTTAAGGGGGAACGAGCAGTACTTC.

The chain is built from TRBV7-3 and TRBJ2-5; D is ambiguous. In germline, CDR1 is SGHTA, CDR2 FQGTGA. The CDR3 spans 14 residues. V was trimmed by 0 bases and J by 2 bases, leaving 7 bases between them. The CDR3 sequence: CASSLTGKQETQYF. CDR3 nucleotide sequence: TGTGCCAGCAGCTTAACAGGAAAACAAGAGACCCAGTACTTC.

This clonotype was seen many times. The V and J genes are TRBV28 and TRBJ1-6, with D perhaps TRBD1 (5 bases). CDR3 length equals 12 residues. V was shortened by 8 bases and J by 10 bases, with 12 bases between the two germline ends. Germline CDR1 MDHEN, CDR2 SYDVKM. CDR3 bases: TGTGCCAGCTTCGTAAGGGGATCACCCCTCCACTTT. It encodes CASFVRGSPLHF. The full variable domain, completed using reference TRBV28 and TRBJ1-6, is DVKVTQSSRYLVKRTGEKVFLECVQDMDHENMFWYRQDPGLGLRLIYFSYDVKMKEKGDIPEGYSVSREKKERFSLILESASTNQTSMYLCASFVRGSPLHFGNGTRLTVT.

With regard to this clonotype: A much larger clone differs from this one at a single base, so this may be a read error. The genes are TRBV6-5 and TRBJ2-5; D might be TRBD1 or TRBD2, each matching 5 bases. This CDR3 contains 17 residues. From germline, CDR1 is MNHEY and CDR2 SVGAGI. For the CDR3, the DNA is TGTGCCAACAGTTACTTCGGGGACCCATCATCACAAGAGACCCAGTACTTC. Translated: CANSYFGDPSSQETQYF.

This rearrangement joins TRBV5-1 to TRBJ2-5; no reliable D call. This CDR3 comprises 13 residues. The V end lost 6 bases, the J end lost 2 bases, and 11 bases lay between the germline ends. Germline V gene lookup returns CDR1 SGHRS and CDR2 YFSETQ. CDR3 nucleotide sequence: TGCGCCAGCAAGGAGCTGGGTCAAGAGACCCAGTACTTC. As protein: CASKELGQETQYF.

The gene calls are TRBV7-8 and TRBJ2-1, with 8 bases lining up with TRBD1. This CDR3 spans 14 amino acids. The trim removed 6 bases at V and 7 bases at J, leaving 8 bases unmatched. CDR1 is SGHVS, CDR2 FQNEAQ, per germline. The CDR3 DNA is TGTGCCAGCAGGAAGACAGGGGATCGGAATGAGCAGTTCTTC. Translating gives CASRKTGDRNEQFF.

This clonotype has at least ten counts. This sequence joins TRBV5-1 and TRBJ1-1, with 7 bases that match TRBD1. The CDR3 loop spans 13 amino acids. In germline, CDR1 is SGHRS, CDR2 YFSETQ. Trimming removed 6 bases from V and 7 bases from J; junction bases left unmatched: 9. CDR3 sequence (DNA): TGCGCCAGCACATCTCAGGACAGGTATGAAGCTTTCTTT. It translates to CASTSQDRYEAFF.

This clonotype came up many times. CDR3 in DNA: TGTGCCAGCAGCGGTAGCGGGGGGGCTAACACCGGGGAGCTGTTTTTT. Residues: CASSGSGGANTGELFF. V gene TRBV9 combines with J gene TRBJ2-2; TRBD2 agrees at 11 bases. There are 16 residues in the CDR3. The trim removed 3 bases at V and 2 bases at J, leaving 3 bases unmatched. Germline loops: CDR1 SGDLS, CDR2 YYNGEE.

This clonotype was picked up many times. The chain combines TRBV12-3 or TRBV12-4 with TRBJ1-1; D not certain. CDR3 length equals 13 residues. V dropped 3 bases and J dropped 6 bases, with 11 bases sitting between them. CDR3 amino acids: CASSFEARAEAFF. Written as DNA, the CDR3 is TGTGCCAGCAGTTTTGAAGCCAGAGCTGAAGCTTTCTTT.

The chain couples TRBV19 to TRBJ2-6; D is undetermined. Germline V lookup: CDR1 LNHDA, CDR2 SQIVND (reference sequence). The ends were cut back, 1 base at V and 0 bases at J, with 7 bases in the middle. The CDR3 totals 16 residues. DNA of the CDR3: TGTGCCAGTAGTATAGGCGTTTTCTCTGGGGCCAACGTCCTGACTTTC. As protein: CASSIGVFSGANVLTF.

This clonotype was observed at least ten times. The chain employs TRBV3-1 and TRBJ2-7, with 8 nucleotides matching TRBD2. V dropped 8 bases and J dropped 2; count of bases not matched to a gene: 8. Germline values: CDR1 LGHDT, CDR2 YNNKEL (reference sequence). The CDR3 is 14 residues long. DNA of the CDR3: TGTGCCAGCCGGGGGGGAATTTCCACCTACGAGCAGTACTTC. Translated, it gives CASRGGISTYEQYF.

The table lists this clonotype with many counts. The V gene is TRBV5-1, the J gene TRBJ2-2; tentative D call: TRBD2 (5 bases). Germline V CDR1 and CDR2: SGHRS, YFSETQ. The CDR3 covers 16 residues. V lost 4 bases and J lost 7, with 20 bases in between. The CDR3 DNA is TGCGCCAGCAGCCTATACCTGGACTCAACGTACGGGGAGCTGTTTTTT. Amino acid sequence: CASSLYLDSTYGELFF. The full variable domain, its missing parts supplied by reference TRBV5-1 and TRBJ2-2, is KAGVTQTPRYLIKTRGQQVTLSCSPISGHRSVSWYQQTPGQGLQFLFEYFSETQRNKGNFPGRFSGRQFSNSRSEMNVSTLELGDSALYLCASSLYLDSTYGELFFGEGSRLTVL.

This clonotype was seen repeatedly, ten times or more. The chain links TRBV20-1 to TRBJ1-2; TRBD1 is a possible D gene (5 bases). V lost 5 bases to trimming and J lost 3 bases, with 16 bases between them. Germline-derived CDR1 and CDR2 are DFQATT and SNEGSKA (reference sequence). CDR3 length: 14 residues. The CDR3 sequence: CSASIGQGDYGYTF. CDR3 nucleotide sequence: TGCAGTGCTTCTATCGGGCAGGGTGACTATGGCTACACCTTC.

This clonotype was recorded at least ten times. The rearrangement links TRBV20-1 to TRBJ2-1; 7 bases agree with TRBD2. The CDR3 loop spans 16 amino acids. CDR1 is DFQATT, CDR2 SNEGSKA, per germline (reference sequence). J lost 3 bases, V lost 2 bases, and 10 bases had no gene match. In DNA, the CDR3 is TGCAGTGCTAGACTAATCCGGGACTACGGCTACAATGAGCAGTTCTTC. This codes for CSARLIRDYGYNEQFF.

This chain links TRBV27 with TRBJ2-5; 8 bases match TRBD1. V gave up 4 bases and J gave up 1 base; unmatched junction bases: 5. The germline V gene encodes CDR1 MNHEY and CDR2 SMNVEV (reference sequence). The CDR3 contains 15 residues. This CDR3 is CASSSLTGGQETQYF. The CDR3 DNA reads TGTGCCAGCAGTTCCCTCACAGGGGGCCAAGAGACCCAGTACTTC.

This chain uses TRBV6-1 with TRBJ2-7; a possible D gene is TRBD1 (5 bases). The CDR3 loop spans 15 amino acids. The V end was cut by 5 bases, the J end by 0 bases, with 14 bases between. CDR1 and CDR2 from the germline V gene are MNHNS and SASEGT. The CDR3 DNA reads as TGTGCCAGCAGTCCTACTTCAGGGTTCTCCTACGAGCAGTACTTC. Protein product: CASSPTSGFSYEQYF.

This chain joins TRBV5-4 and TRBJ1-2, with 9 bases that match TRBD1. V gave up 4 bases and J gave up 3 bases; unmatched junction bases: 7. This CDR3 is built from 15 residues. The germline V gene encodes CDR1 SGHNT and CDR2 YYREEE (reference sequence). The CDR3 sequence: CASSVDRGADYGYTF. CDR3 nucleotide sequence: TGTGCCAGCAGCGTCGACAGGGGGGCGGACTATGGCTACACCTTC.

This CDR3 is CSVEDLGLAGGAYEQYF. DNA of the CDR3: TGCAGCGTTGAAGATCTGGGGCTAGCGGGAGGCGCCTACGAGCAGTACTTC. The chain employs TRBV29-1 and TRBJ2-7; 11 positions agree with TRBD2. Germline V gene lookup returns CDR1 SQVTM and CDR2 ANQGSEA. CDR3 length: 17 residues. V shed 0 bases, J shed 2 bases, and the junction held 9 bases outside the gene matches.

The chain carries TRBV10-2 and TRBJ1-1, with TRBD1 identical over 8 bases. The CDR3 contains 14 residues. Germline CDR1 is WSHSY and CDR2 is SAAADI. After removal of 8 bases from V and 7 bases from J, the junction contained 12 bases not matched to a gene. CDR3 sequence (DNA): TGCGCCAGCTTGGAGGGACAGGAGGACTTTGAAGCTTTCTTT. It codes for CASLEGQEDFEAFF.

This clonotype occurred many times. The genes are TRBV6-1 and TRBJ2-1; D uncertain. V was trimmed by 6 bases and J by 7 bases, leaving 13 bases between them. Germline-derived CDR1 and CDR2 are MNHNS and SASEGT. This CDR3 spans 13 amino acids. The CDR3 DNA sequence: TGTGCCAGCAGCCCCTTTTCGGGTAATGAGCAGTTCTTC. Amino acid sequence: CASSPFSGNEQFF.